This TCR beta chain was obtained from a study of long-term antiretroviral therapy in people with HIV (dated by TCRdb to 2022 to 2024). At the level of the whole study: The earliest samples were collected roughly a decade before the 2015 WHO recommendation for immediate ART, at a time when ART was usually postponed until CD4 counts fell. This retrospective serial study examined whether starting ART and sustained HIV suppression were associated with changes in the composition and diversity of the TRB repertoire in peripheral blood. From a few dozen adults with confirmed HIV infection, the cohort provided under 200 cryopreserved PBMC samples, gathered serially across a mean of approximately six years (range 1-12). About 35% of the 30 participants with HIV were female. No cross-contamination during QIAcube processing was shown when test extractions of a monoclonal T-cell line were performed alongside approximately 32 polyclonal samples.

From the germline V gene, CDR1 is SGHDN and CDR2 is FVKESK. Measured from the cysteine to the phenylalanine, the CDR3 is 15 residues long. Of the read, only the CDR3 DNA is kept; its 45 bases are in frame from base 1. Deletion took 3 bases off V and 0 bases off J, with a span of 11 bases between the germline ends. Inclusion was restricted to participants for whom at least one PBMC sample before ART initiation and at least two post-ART samples were available. Every participant with HIV received treatment in the United States of America. Before DNA extraction, cryopreserved samples of about 1-11 million PBMC were thawed and then washed. At the time of the earliest PBMC sample for each participant with HIV, ages ranged from about 20 to 54 years. PBMC samples from each participant spanned 1-4 timepoints before ART initiation and 2-8 timepoints after ART initiation, with a median of 7 samples. Serial HIV viral load, CD4+ T-cell count, ART history and demographic data were obtained for every participant. Using a Qiagen kit on a QIAcube, genomic DNA was extracted from unsorted PBMC, with samples processed in batches of 12.

The sample holds a few counts of this clone. Its antigen specificity is not known. Base quality data are lacking; no much larger clone is found one base away. The immunoSEQ hsTCRB v3.0 assay was used at survey level resolution to sequence the TRB variable region. A depth of roughly 35,000-55,000 T-cell genomes per sample was targeted for TRB sequencing. TRB libraries were pooled and sequenced on an Illumina MiSeq using a v3 150-cycle kit. The original pipeline was this. Repertoire analysis was performed in R inside a reproducible Nextflow workflow that covered QC, data transformation and analysis. LymphoSeq2, an R package for AIRR-Seq data exploration, was used to implement custom analyses. A handful of samples that yielded fewer than 5000 total TRB sequences were excluded, so that around 190 HIV repertoires were analyzed. Among the roughly 200 retained HIV repertoires, approximately 57 were collected before ART initiation and approximately 130 were collected after ART initiation. Repertoires were downsampled to 5000 TRB nucleotide sequences, with summary statistics averaged over 100 downsampling iterations. TRB sequences were retained for analysis only if CDR3 regions of at least seven amino acids were present. Diversity was measured with a Shannon entropy-derived clonality score and the Gini coefficient. Repertoire networks linked the top 5000 CDR3 amino acid sequences whenever two sequences differed by an edit distance of one. For TRB CDR3 amino acid sequences, GLIPH2 was used to predict antigen specificity groups and MHC restriction. CDR3 amino acid sequences were matched against VDJdb and McPAS-TCR to flag known CMV, EBV, HIV or tissue antigen associations. Pre-ART, post-ART and control groups were compared with Wilcoxon signed-rank tests and Holm-Bonferroni correction. TCRdb obtained this table from immuneACCESS and retained in-frame rearrangements with V and J assigned. These tables miss some clones; where compared with another copy, unresolved V genes account for less than half of the shortfall, and the remainder is unexplained. The V and J calls and clone size come from that table; D and trimming were worked out from the DNA. This sample gives 48,000 or so clones in total; around 84% of them show up just once. The biggest ten clones account for approximately 3.2% of the sample.

Summary of the overall study and its limitations: ART initiation was associated with a significant increase in TRB diversity, but diversity stayed significantly below transplant donor controls even after long-term ART. Expanded TRB clones identified before ART initiation dominated the repertoire at all time points, although this dominance fluctuated and declined in many PLHIV after ART. HIV repertoires had narrower CDR3 length ranges than controls, and the network structure suggested an antigen-experienced repertoire that shifted only slightly toward naive after ART. Because pre-ART samples had limited cell numbers, unsorted PBMC were profiled rather than sorted CD4+ and CD8+ T cells. The samples span the years 2004 to 2017, and the ART regimens used at that time may not be as effective as current regimens. Inferences about post-ART repertoire changes are limited because no data were available on ART adherence, viral resistance or therapy changes. Because PBMC availability was limited, only the TCR beta chain was sequenced, with no alpha chain pairing.

Recombination connected TRBV14 to TRBJ1-1; the D gene cannot be resolved reliably. This TCR derives from a woman younger than 30 with HIV. The starting material was unsorted PBMCs, obtained 0.8 years after starting antiretroviral therapy. The CDR3 region has the sequence CASSQIGQLNTEAFF. The nucleotide sequence reads TGTGCCAGCAGCCAGATCGGCCAGTTGAACACTGAAGCTTTCTTT. This CDR3, with the reference TRBV14 and TRBJ1-1 proteins standing in past its ends, gives the full variable domain EAGVTQFPSHSVIEKGQTVTLRCDPISGHDNLYWYRRVMGKEIKFLLHFVKESKQDESGMPNNRFLAERTGGTYSTLKVQPAELEDSGVYFCASSQIGQLNTEAFFGQGTRLTVV.